The present TCR beta chain was sequenced within a study of molecular identifiers for immune sequencing clone quantification. Study observations and caveats: Spiked Jurkat TCR RNA equivalent to one cell reportedly surfaced among some 1 million naive cells.

The use of previously described methods and listed TCR primers produced the bulk TCR libraries. TCRdb ran MiXCR on the PCR reads and lists one entry per CDR3 protein. The sample yields approximately 320,000 distinct CDR3 sequences, roughly 23% seen once. This clonotype was observed a few times. What it binds is not known. This CDR3 is built from 14 residues. V lost 10 bases and J 0 bases, leaving 12 bases between the germline ends. CDR1 is MNHEY and CDR2 is SMNVEV in the germline V gene (reference sequence). This sequence was found in a human donor in good health. Some libraries in this study had Jurkat cell RNA spiked in. Sequencing was carried out using naive CD8+ T cells from blood, with Jurkat cell RNA spiked in. The subset is: FACS-sorted CD8+CD4-CCR7+CD45RA+ naive T cells. This chain joins TRBV27 and TRBJ2-2; no clear D. CDR3 DNA sequence: TGTGCCACCAAAGCCGTAACGAACACCGGGGAGCTGTTTTTT. This sequence encodes CATKAVTNTGELFF.